The 3 T cell receptor beta chains below come from one sample, sequenced in a study of identical twins. Each CDR3 protein gets one entry after TCRdb re-called the 5' RACE reads with MiXCR. Counted here are approximately 220,000 distinct CDR3 sequences, about a tenth occurring once; the ten biggest clones make up 5% to 5.5%. Sequenced: memory (CD45RO+) T cells sorted from blood. The receptor source for this set is a young woman in good health.

This clonotype was seen only a few times. The chain uses TRBV5-6 and TRBJ1-1; no definite D call. CDR1 SGHDT and CDR2 YYEEEE come from the germline V gene. The CDR3 loop spans 12 amino acids. Trimming left V 3 bases short and J 8 bases short, with 11 bases between. The CDR3 DNA is TGTGCCAGCAGCTGGAGCAGAGAAGAAGCTTTCTTT. It specifies CASSWSREEAFF. Together with reference TRBV5-6 and TRBJ1-1, the CDR3 gives the full variable domain: DAGVTQSPTHLIKTRGQQVTLRCSPKSGHDTVSWYQQALGQGPQFIFQYYEEEERQRGNFPDRFSGHQFPNYSSELNVNALLLGDSALYLCASSWSREEAFFGQGTRLTVV.

The chain recombines TRBV2 with TRBJ1-2; no definite D call. V gave up 6 bases and J gave up 3 bases, with 14 bases separating them. Germline assignment: CDR1 SNHLY and CDR2 FYNNEI. The CDR3 sequence is 14 residues long. The CDR3 DNA sequence: TGTGCCAGCAGCCAGTCAGGAGAATACTATGGCTACACCTTC. Translated: CASSQSGEYYGYTF.

The rearrangement uses TRBV20-1 and TRBJ1-1; D not resolved. Germline V lookup: CDR1 DFQATT, CDR2 SNEGSKA (reference sequence). This CDR3 spans 15 amino acids. V was clipped by 4 bases and J by 1 base, with 16 bases between them. CDR3 in DNA: TGCAGTGCTACCCACTTGGGGAACCAGAACACTGAAGCTTTCTTT. Its protein product is CSATHLGNQNTEAFF.